The entry below gives a single T cell receptor beta chain sequence along with its context. Its antigen is currently unknown. The source of the sample is a study of vaccination and CD4 T cells after COVID-19. About the study: Convalescent persons amounted to six males plus four females, two of whom were Hispanic.

General study points: Analysis covered relatively few convalescent patients and lacked any early post-infection timepoints. Researchers report that 304 of 307 vaccine-specific clones in convalescent patients proved spike mono-reactive.

The CDR3 is 15 amino acids. Trimming took 0 bases from V and 0 from J, leaving 9 bases between them. Germline-derived CDR1 and CDR2 are SGHRS and YFSETQ. TCRdb reanalysed the PCR reads using MiXCR and keeps one entry per CDR3 protein. The repertoire consists of about 20,000 distinct CDR3 sequences, with about 62% occurring once and the leading ten covering 1% to 1.3%. Sequenced material: CD4+ T cells from blood, taken after SARS-CoV-2 vaccination. The TCR originated in a human donor who had recovered from COVID-19. The chain carries TRBV5-1 and TRBJ1-2; no reliable D call. This CDR3 reads CASSLVLGTNYGYTF. CDR3 in DNA: TGCGCCAGCAGCTTGGTACTGGGTACTAACTATGGCTACACCTTC.